The 8 T cell receptor beta chains reported below all come from one sample, sequenced in a study of blood T cell repertoires in COVID-19. Data came from immunoSEQ multiplex PCR; TCRdb stores just in-frame clones and leaves some out. The sample yields approximately 250,000 clones, almost 85% seen once. The sample taken for sequencing was PBMCs or T cells enriched from blood (not recorded which). The origin of the receptors is a woman in her forties or fifties with acute COVID-19.

CDR3: CASSEGPPRVEQFF. DNA for the CDR3: TGTGCCAGCAGTGAAGGGCCCCCGAGGGTTGAGCAGTTCTTC. The J gene is TRBJ2-1, the V gene TRBV6-1; possible D gene TRBD2, 5 bases. The V end lost 1 base, the J end lost 9 bases, and 13 bases lay between the germline ends. This CDR3 contains 14 residues. Germline CDR1 is MNHNS and CDR2 is SASEGT.

On this clone itself: Other DNA variants within this sample encode the same CDR3. The chain combines TRBV7-7 with TRBJ2-5, with TRBD2 matching 14 bases. The CDR3 totals 15 residues. Germline CDR1 is SSHAT and CDR2 is FNYEAQ (reference sequence). Unmatched junction bases numbered 0, after V lost 3 bases and J lost 3 bases. The CDR3 region is CASSLGLAGEETQYF. As DNA, the CDR3 is TGTGCCAGCAGCTTGGGACTAGCGGGGGAAGAGACCCAGTACTTC.

This clone was seen a handful of times. CDR3 sequence reads: CASKLTGVTEAFF. The CDR3 nucleotides read TGTGCCAGCAAACTAACAGGGGTGACTGAAGCTTTCTTT. The V gene is TRBV5-6, the J gene TRBJ1-1; TRBD1 aligns across 7 bases. Germline CDR1 SGHDT, CDR2 YYEEEE. The junction had 7 bases not matched to a gene; V was cut back by 6 bases and J by 5 bases. This CDR3 spans 13 amino acids.

This clone was detected only once. The chain employs TRBV6-6 and TRBJ1-2; no definite D call. The V end lost 7 bases, the J end lost 4 bases, and 16 bases lay between the germline ends. Germline CDR1 reads MNHNY; CDR2 reads SVGAGI (reference sequence). This CDR3 comprises 14 residues. CDR3 nucleotides: TGTGCCAGCACGCCCGGAGGGTCGGGCTATGGCTACACCTTC. Translation gives CASTPGGSGYGYTF.

J is TRBJ1-2 and V is TRBV2; 9 positions match TRBD1. The CDR3 runs 15 residues. The germline V gene encodes CDR1 SNHLY and CDR2 FYNNEI. Trimming cost V 3 bases and J 0 bases; bases outside gene matches: 2. Written as DNA, the CDR3 is TGTGCCAGCAGTGACCGACAGGGGGCTAACTATGGCTACACCTTC. The encoded protein is CASSDRQGANYGYTF. Filled out from reference TRBV2 and TRBJ1-2, the complete variable domain reads EPEVTQTPSHQVTQMGQEVILRCVPISNHLYFYWYRQILGQKVEFLVSFYNNEISEKSEIFDDQFSVERPDGSNFTLKIRSTKLEDSAMYFCASSDRQGANYGYTFGSGTRLTVV.

This chain links TRBV20-1 with TRBJ1-1; unclear D gene. The CDR3 runs to 14 residues. V lost 3 bases, J lost 1 base, and 12 bases lay in between. The germline gives CDR1 DFQATT, CDR2 SNEGSKA (reference sequence). The CDR3 sequence is CSASFEGANTEAFF. CDR3 nucleotides: TGCAGTGCTAGTTTTGAGGGCGCGAACACTGAAGCTTTCTTT.

The J gene is TRBJ2-7, the V gene TRBV7-9; D possibly corresponds to TRBD1 (6 bases). Deletions cut 2 bases from V and 7 bases from J, with 18 bases between. Germline loops: CDR1 SEHNR, CDR2 FQNEAQ (reference sequence). The CDR3 loop spans 15 amino acids. The CDR3 protein is CASSLPGVSTGEQYF. The DNA for the CDR3 is TGTGCCAGCAGCTTACCAGGGGTTTCAACGGGAGAGCAGTACTTC. The entire variable domain, with the rest obtained from reference TRBV7-9 and TRBJ2-7, is as follows: DTGVSQNPRHKITKRGQNVTFRCDPISEHNRLYWYRQTLGQGPEFLTYFQNEAQLEKSRLLSDRFSAERPKGSFSTLEIQRTEQGDSAMYLCASSLPGVSTGEQYFGPGTRLTVT.

This clone occurred many times. V and J are TRBV5-1 and TRBJ1-2; 9 nucleotides align to TRBD1. V lost 0 bases and J lost 8; bases outside the gene matches: 5. Germline assignment: CDR1 SGHRS and CDR2 YFSETQ. The length of the CDR3 is 14 residues. CDR3 DNA: TGCGCCAGCAGCTTGGGGACAGGGGACGACGGCTACACCTTC. Translated: CASSLGTGDDGYTF.